This T cell receptor (beta chain) was retrieved from a study of CD8+CD57+ T cells in acquired aplastic anemia. By flow cytometry, patients selected for sequencing had shown an expansion of CD8+CD57+ cells. Patients had not yet gotten any therapy when their blood was taken for sampling. Profiles of TCR beta VDJ and CDR3 were generated from a genomic DNA template. Using its own MiXCR run on the reads, TCRdb lists one record per CDR3 protein. Altogether more than 150,000 distinct CDR3 sequences are present, less than 50% being singletons, with the ten largest covering roughly 1.8%. V lost 6 bases to trimming and J lost 6 bases; unmatched junction nucleotides: 9. The germline gives CDR1 SQVTM, CDR2 ANQGSEA. The CDR3 sequence is 14 residues long. This clonotype was detected many times.

Specimen: sorted CD4+, CD8+, or CD8+CD57+ T cells (not recorded which) from PBMCs. V is TRBV29-1 and J is TRBJ2-3; 10 bases match TRBD2. The sequence derives from a human donor with aplastic anemia. Written as DNA, the CDR3 is TGCAGCGTAGTAGGACTAGCGGCGAGGGATACGCAGTATTTT. Its translation is CSVVGLAARDTQYF.